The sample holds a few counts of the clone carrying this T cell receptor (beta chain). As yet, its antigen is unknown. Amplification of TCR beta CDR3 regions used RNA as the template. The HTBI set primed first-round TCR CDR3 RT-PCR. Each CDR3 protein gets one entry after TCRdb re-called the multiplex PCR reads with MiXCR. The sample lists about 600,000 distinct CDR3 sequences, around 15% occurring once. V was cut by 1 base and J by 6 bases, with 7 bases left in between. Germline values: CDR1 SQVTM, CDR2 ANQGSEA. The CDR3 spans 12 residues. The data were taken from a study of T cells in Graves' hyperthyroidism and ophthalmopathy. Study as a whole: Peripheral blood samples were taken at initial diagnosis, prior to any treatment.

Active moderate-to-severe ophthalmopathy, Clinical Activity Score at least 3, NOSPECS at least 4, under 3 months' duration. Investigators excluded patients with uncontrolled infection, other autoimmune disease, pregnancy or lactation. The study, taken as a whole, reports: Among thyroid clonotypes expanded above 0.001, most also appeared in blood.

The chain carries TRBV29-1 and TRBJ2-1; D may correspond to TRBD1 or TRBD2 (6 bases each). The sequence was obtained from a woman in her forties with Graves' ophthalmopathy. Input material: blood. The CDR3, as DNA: TGCAGCGTTGAAGGGGGGGCCAATGAGCAGTTCTTC. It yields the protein CSVEGGANEQFF.